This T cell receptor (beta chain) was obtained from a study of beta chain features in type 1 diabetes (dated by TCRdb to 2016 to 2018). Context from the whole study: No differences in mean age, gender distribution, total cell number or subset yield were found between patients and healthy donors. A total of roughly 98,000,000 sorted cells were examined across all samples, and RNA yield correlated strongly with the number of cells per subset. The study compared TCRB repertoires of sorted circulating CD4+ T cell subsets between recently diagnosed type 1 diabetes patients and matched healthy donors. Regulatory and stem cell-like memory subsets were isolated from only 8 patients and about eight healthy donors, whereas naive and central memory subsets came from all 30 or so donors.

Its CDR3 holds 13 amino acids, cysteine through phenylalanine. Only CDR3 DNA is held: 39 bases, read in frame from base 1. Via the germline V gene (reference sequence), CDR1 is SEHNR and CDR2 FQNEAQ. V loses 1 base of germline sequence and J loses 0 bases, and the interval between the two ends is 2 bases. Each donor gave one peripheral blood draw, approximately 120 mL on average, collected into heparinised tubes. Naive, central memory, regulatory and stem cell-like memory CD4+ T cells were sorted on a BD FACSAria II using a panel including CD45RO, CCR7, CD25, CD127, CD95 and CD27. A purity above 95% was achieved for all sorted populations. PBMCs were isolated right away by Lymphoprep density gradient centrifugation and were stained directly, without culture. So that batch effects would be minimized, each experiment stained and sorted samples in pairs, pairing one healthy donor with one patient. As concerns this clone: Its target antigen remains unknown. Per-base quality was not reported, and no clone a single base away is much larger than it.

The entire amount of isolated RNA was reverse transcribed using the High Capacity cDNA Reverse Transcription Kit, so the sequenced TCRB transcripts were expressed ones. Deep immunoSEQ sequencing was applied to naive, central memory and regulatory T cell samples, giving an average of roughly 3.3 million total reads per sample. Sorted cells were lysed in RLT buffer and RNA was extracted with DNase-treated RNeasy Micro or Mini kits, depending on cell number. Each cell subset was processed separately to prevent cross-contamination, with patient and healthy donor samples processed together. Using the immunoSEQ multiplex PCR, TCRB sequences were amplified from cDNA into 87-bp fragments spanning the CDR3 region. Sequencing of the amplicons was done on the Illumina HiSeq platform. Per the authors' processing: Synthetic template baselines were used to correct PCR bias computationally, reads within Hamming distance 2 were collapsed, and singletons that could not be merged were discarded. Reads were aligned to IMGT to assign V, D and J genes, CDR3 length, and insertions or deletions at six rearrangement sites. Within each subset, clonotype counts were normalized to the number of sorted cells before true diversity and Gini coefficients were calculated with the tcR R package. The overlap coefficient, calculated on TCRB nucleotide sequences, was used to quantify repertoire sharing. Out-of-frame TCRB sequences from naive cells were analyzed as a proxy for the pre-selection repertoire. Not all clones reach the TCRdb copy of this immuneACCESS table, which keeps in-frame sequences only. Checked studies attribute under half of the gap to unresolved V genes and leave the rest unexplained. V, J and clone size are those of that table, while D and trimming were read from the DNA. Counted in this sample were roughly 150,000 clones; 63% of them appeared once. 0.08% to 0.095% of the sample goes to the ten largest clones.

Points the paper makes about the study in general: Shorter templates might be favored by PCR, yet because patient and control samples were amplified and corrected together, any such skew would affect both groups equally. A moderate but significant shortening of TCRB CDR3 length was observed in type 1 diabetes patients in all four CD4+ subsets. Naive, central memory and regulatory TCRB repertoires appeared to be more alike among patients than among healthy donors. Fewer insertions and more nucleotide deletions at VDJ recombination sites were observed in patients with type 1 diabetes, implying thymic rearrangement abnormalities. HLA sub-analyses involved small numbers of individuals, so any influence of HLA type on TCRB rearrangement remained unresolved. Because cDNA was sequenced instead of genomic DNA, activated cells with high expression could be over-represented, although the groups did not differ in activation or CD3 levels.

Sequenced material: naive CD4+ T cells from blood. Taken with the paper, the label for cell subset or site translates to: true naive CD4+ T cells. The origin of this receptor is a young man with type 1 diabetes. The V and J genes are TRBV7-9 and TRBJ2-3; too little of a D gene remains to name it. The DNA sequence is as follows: TGTGCCAGCAGCTTAGGGAGCACAGATACGCAGTATTTT. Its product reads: CASSLGSTDTQYF. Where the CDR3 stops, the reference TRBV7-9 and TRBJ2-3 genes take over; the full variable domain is DTGVSQNPRHKITKRGQNVTFRCDPISEHNRLYWYRQTLGQGPEFLTYFQNEAQLEKSRLLSDRFSAERPKGSFSTLEIQRTEQGDSAMYLCASSLGSTDTQYFGPGTRLTVL.